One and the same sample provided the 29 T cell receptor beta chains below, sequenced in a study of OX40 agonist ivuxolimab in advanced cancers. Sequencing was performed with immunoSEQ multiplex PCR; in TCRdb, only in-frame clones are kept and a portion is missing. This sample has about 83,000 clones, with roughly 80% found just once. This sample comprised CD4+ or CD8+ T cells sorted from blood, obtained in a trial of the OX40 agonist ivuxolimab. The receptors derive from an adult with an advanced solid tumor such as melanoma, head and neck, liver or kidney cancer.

The CDR3 bases are TGTGCCAGCAGCTTGACAGGGGGCGCAGATACGCAGTATTTT. Residues: CASSLTGGADTQYF. This chain joins TRBV5-6 and TRBJ2-3; 9 positions match TRBD1. The germline V gene encodes CDR1 SGHDT and CDR2 YYEEEE. Trimming took 1 base from V and 4 from J; bases not matched to a gene: 1. The CDR3 contains 14 residues.

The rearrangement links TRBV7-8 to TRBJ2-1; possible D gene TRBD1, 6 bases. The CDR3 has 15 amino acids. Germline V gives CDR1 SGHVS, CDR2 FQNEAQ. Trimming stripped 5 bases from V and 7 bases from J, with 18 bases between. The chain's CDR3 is CASSMNRDSVNEQFF. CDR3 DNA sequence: TGTGCCAGCAGCATGAACAGGGATTCGGTTAATGAGCAGTTCTTC. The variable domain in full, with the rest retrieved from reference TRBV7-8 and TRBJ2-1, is GAGVSQSPRYKVAKRGQDVALRCDPISGHVSLFWYQQALGQGPEFLTYFQNEAQLDKSGLPSDRFFAERPEGSVSTLKIQRTQQEDSAVYLCASSMNRDSVNEQFFGPGTRLTVL.

The CDR3: CASSLAARGDEQFF. The CDR3 coding sequence is TGTGCCAGCAGCTTAGCAGCCAGGGGGGATGAGCAGTTCTTC. The chain recombines TRBV11-2 with TRBJ2-1, with a possible D match to TRBD1 (7 bases). This CDR3 is 14 amino acids long. V lost 1 base and J 8 bases, leaving 12 bases between the germline ends. Germline V gene lookup returns CDR1 SGHAT and CDR2 FQNNGV.

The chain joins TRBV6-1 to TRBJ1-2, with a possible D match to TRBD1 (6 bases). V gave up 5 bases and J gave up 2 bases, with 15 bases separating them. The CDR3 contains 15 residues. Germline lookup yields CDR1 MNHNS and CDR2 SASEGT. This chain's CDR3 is CASSWGPSANYGYTF. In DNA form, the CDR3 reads TGTGCCAGCAGTTGGGGGCCTTCGGCGAACTATGGCTACACCTTC.

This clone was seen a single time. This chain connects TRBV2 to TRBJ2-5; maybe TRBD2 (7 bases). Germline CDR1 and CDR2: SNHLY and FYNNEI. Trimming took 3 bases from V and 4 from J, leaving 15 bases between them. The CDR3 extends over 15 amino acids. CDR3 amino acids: CASSERGGAGETQYF. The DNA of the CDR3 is TGTGCCAGCAGTGAGAGGGGGGGCGCGGGAGAGACCCAGTACTTC.

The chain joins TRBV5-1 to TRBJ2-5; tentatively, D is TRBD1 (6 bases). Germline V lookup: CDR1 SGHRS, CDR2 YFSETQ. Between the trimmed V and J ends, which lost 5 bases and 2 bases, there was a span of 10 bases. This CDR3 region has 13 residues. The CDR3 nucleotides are TGCGCCAGCAGTCCACAGGGACAAGAGACCCAGTACTTC. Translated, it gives CASSPQGQETQYF.

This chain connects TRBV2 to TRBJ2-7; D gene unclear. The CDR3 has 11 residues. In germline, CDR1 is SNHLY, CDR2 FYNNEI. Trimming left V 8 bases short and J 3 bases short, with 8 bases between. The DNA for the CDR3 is TGTGCCAGCCCCCCGGACTACGAGCAGTACTTC. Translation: CASPPDYEQYF.

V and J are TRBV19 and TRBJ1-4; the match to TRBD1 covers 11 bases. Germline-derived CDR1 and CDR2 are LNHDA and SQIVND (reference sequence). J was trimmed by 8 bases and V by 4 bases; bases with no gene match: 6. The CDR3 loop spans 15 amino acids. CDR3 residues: CASSKGTGGNEKLFF. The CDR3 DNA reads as TGTGCCAGTAGTAAAGGGACAGGGGGTAACGAAAAACTGTTTTTT.

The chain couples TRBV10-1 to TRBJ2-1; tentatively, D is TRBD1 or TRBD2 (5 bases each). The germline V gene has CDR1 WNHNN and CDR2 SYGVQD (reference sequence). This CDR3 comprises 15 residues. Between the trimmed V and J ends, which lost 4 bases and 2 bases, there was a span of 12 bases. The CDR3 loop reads CASSAGTAAYNEQFF. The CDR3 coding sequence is TGCGCCAGCAGTGCGGGGACCGCGGCCTACAATGAGCAGTTCTTC.

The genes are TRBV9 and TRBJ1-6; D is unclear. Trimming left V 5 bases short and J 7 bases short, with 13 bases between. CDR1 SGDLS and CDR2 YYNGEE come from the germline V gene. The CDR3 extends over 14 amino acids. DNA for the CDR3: TGTGCCAGCAGTCCCGGGCCAGAGAATTCACCCCTCCACTTT. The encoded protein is CASSPGPENSPLHF.

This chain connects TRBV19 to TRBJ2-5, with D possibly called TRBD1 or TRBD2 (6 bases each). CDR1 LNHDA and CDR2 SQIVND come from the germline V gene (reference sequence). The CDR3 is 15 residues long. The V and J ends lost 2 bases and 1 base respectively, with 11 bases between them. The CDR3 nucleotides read TGTGCCAGTAGTATATCGTGGGGGGCCCAAGAGACCCAGTACTTC. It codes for CASSISWGAQETQYF.

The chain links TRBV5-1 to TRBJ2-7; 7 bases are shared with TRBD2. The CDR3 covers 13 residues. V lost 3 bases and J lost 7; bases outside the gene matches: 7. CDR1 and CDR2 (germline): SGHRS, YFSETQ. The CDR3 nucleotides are TGCGCCAGCAGCTGGGAGGGTATGGGAGAGCAGTACTTC. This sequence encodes CASSWEGMGEQYF.

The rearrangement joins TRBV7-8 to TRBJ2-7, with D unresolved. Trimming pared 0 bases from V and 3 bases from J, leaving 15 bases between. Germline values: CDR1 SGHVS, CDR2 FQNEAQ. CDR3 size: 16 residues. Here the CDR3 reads CASSLARSRAVYEQYF. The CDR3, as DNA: TGTGCCAGCAGCTTAGCGCGGAGCCGGGCGGTCTACGAGCAGTACTTC.

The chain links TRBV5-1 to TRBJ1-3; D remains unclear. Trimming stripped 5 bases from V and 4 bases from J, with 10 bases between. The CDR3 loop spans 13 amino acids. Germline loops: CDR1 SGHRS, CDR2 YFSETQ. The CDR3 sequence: CASRLDGGNTIYF. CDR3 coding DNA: TGCGCCAGCAGGCTGGACGGAGGAAACACCATATATTTT.

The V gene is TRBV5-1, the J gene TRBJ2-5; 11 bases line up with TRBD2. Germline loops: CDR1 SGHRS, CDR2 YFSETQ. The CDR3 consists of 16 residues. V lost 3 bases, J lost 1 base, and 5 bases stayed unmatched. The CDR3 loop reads CASSSSLAGGQETQYF. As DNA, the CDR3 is TGCGCCAGCAGCTCCTCTCTAGCGGGGGGCCAAGAGACCCAGTACTTC. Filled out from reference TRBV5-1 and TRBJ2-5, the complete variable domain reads KAGVTQTPRYLIKTRGQQVTLSCSPISGHRSVSWYQQTPGQGLQFLFEYFSETQRNKGNFPGRFSGRQFSNSRSEMNVSTLELGDSALYLCASSSSLAGGQETQYFGPGTRLLVL.

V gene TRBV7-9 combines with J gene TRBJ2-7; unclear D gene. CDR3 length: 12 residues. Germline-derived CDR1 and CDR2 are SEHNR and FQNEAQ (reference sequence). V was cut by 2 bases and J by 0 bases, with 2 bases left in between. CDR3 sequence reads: CASSLTSYEQYF. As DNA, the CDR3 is TGTGCCAGCAGCTTAACCTCCTACGAGCAGTACTTC.

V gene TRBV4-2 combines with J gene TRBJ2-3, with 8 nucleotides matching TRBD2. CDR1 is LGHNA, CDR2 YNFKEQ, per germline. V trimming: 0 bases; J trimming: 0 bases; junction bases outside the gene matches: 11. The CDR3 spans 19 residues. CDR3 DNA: TGTGCCAGCAGCCAAGAAGTGACTAGCGCCGCCTTGAGCACAGATACGCAGTATTTT. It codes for CASSQEVTSAALSTDTQYF.

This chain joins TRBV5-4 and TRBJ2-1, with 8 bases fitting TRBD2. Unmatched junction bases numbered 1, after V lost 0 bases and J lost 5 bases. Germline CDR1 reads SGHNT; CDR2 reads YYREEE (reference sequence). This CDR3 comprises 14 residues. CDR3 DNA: TGTGCCAGCAGCTTGGGGCGGGGGGACAATGAGCAGTTCTTC. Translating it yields CASSLGRGDNEQFF.

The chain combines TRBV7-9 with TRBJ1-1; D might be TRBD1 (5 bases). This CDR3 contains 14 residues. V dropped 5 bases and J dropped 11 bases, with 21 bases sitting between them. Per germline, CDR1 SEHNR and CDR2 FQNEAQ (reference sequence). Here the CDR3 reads CASSPQGGVGEAFF. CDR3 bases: TGTGCCAGCAGCCCCCAAGGTGGTGTGGGGGAGGCTTTCTTT.

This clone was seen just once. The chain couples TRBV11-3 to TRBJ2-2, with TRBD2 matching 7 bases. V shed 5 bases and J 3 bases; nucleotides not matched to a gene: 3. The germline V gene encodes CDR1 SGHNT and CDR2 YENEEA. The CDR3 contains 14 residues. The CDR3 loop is CASSPRGDTGELFF. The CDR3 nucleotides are TGTGCCAGCAGCCCCCGGGGGGACACCGGGGAGCTGTTTTTT. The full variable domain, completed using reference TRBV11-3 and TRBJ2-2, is EAGVVQSPRYKIIEKKQPVAFWCNPISGHNTLYWYLQNLGQGPELLIRYENEEAVDDSQLPKDRFSAERLKGVDSTLKIQPAELGDSAVYLCASSPRGDTGELFFGEGSRLTVL.

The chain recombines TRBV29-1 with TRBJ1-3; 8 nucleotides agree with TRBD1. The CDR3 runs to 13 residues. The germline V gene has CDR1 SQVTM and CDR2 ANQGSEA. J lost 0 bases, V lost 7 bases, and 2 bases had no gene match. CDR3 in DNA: TGCAGCGCCACAGGGGGCTCTGGAAACACCATATATTTT. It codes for CSATGGSGNTIYF.

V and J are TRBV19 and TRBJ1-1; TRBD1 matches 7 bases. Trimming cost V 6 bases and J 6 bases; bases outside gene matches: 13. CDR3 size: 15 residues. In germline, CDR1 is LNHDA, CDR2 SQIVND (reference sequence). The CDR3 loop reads CASSYRTGKSSEAFF. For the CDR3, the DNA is TGTGCCAGTAGCTATCGGACAGGAAAAAGCTCTGAAGCTTTCTTT.

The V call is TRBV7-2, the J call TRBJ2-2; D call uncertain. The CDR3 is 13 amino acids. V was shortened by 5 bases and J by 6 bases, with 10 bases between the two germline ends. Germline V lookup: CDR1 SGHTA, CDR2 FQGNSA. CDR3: CASSLMGAGELFF. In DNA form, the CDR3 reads TGTGCCAGCAGCCTCATGGGCGCCGGGGAGCTGTTTTTT.

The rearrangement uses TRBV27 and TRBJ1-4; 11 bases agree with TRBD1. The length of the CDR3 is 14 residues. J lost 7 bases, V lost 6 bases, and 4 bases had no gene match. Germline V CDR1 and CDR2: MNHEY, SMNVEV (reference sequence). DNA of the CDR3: TGTGCCAGCAGGGCCGGGACAGGGGGTGAAAAACTGTTTTTT. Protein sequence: CASRAGTGGEKLFF.

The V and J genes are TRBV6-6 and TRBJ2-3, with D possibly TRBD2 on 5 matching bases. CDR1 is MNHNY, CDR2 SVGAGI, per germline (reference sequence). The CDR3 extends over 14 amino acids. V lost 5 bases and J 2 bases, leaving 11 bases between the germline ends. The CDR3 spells CASSRSGVTDTQYF. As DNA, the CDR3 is TGTGCCAGCAGTAGAAGCGGCGTCACAGATACGCAGTATTTT.

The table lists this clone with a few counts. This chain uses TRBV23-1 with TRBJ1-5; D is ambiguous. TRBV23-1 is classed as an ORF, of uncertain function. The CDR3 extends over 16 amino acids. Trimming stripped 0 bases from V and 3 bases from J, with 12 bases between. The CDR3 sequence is CASSQSPLEVNQPQHF. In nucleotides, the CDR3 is TGCGCCAGCAGTCAATCGCCCTTAGAAGTCAATCAGCCCCAGCATTTT.

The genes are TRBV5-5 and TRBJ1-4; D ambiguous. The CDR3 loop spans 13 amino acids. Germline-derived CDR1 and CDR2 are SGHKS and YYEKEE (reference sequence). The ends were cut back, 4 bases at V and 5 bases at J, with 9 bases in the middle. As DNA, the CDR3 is TGTGCCAGCAGCCGGTCGGCGAATGAAAAACTGTTTTTT. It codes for CASSRSANEKLFF. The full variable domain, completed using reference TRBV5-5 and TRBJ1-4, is DAGVTQSPTHLIKTRGQQVTLRCSPISGHKSVSWYQQVLGQGPQFIFQYYEKEERGRGNFPDRFSARQFPNYSSELNVNALLLGDSALYLCASSRSANEKLFFGSGTQLSVL.

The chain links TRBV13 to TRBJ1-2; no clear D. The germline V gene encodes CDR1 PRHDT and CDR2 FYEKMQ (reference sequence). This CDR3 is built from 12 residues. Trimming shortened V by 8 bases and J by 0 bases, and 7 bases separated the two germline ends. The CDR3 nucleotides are TGTGCCAGCGGTCTAGCTAACTATGGCTACACCTTC. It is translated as CASGLANYGYTF. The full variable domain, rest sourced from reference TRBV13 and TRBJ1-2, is AAGVIQSPRHLIKEKRETATLKCYPIPRHDTVYWYQQGPGQDPQFLISFYEKMQSDKGSIPDRFSAQQFSDYHSELNMSSLELGDSALYFCASGLANYGYTFGSGTRLTVV.

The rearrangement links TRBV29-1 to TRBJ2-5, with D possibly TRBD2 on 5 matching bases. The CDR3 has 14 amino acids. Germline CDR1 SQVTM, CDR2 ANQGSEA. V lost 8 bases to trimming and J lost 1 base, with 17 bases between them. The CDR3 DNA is TGCAGCATCGGGGTTAGCCAGGCCCAAGAGACCCAGTACTTC. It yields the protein CSIGVSQAQETQYF.